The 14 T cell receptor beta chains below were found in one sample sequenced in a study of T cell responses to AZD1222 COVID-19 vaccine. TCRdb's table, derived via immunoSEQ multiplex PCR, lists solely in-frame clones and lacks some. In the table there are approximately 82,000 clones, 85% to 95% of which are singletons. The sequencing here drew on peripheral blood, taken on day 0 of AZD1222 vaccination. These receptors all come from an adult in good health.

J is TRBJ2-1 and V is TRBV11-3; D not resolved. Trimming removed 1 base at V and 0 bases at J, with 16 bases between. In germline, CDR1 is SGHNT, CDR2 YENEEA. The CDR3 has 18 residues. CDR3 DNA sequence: TGTGCCAGCAGCTTAGGTGGGAACTCCTGGAGCTCCTACAATGAGCAGTTCTTC. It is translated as CASSLGGNSWSSYNEQFF.

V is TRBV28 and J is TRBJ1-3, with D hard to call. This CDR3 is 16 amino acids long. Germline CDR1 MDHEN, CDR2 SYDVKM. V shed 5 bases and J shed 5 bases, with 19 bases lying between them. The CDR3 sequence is CASSAPGRLGRNTIYF. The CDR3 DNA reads TGTGCCAGCAGTGCCCCCGGACGTTTAGGGAGAAACACCATATATTTT.

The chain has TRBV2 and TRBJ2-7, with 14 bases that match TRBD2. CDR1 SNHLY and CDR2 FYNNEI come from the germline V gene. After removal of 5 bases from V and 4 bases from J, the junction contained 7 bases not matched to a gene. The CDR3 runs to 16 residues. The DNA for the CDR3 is TGTGCCAGCAGTCAGACTAGCGGGGGGGCAAGGTACGAGCAGTACTTC. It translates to CASSQTSGGARYEQYF.

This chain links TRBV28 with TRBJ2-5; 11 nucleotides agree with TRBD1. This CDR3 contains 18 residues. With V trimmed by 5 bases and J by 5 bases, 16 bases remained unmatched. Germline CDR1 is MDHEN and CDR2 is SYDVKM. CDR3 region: CASSPRTGGGSVSETQYF. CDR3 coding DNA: TGTGCCAGCAGTCCGCGGACAGGGGGCGGGTCGGTTTCGGAGACCCAGTACTTC.

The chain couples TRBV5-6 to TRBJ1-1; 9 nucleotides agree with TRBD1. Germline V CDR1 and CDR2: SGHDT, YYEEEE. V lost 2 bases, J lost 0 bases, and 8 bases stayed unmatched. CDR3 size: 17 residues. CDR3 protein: CASSFGTGFLMNTEAFF. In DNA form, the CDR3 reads TGTGCCAGCAGCTTCGGGACAGGGTTTCTCATGAACACTGAAGCTTTCTTT. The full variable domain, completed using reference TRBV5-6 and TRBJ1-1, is DAGVTQSPTHLIKTRGQQVTLRCSPKSGHDTVSWYQQALGQGPQFIFQYYEEEERQRGNFPDRFSGHQFPNYSSELNVNALLLGDSALYLCASSFGTGFLMNTEAFFGQGTRLTVV.

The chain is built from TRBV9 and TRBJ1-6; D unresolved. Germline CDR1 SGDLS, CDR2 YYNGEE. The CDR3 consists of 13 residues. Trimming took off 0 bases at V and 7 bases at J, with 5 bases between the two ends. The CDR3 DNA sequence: TGTGCCAGCAGCGTAGGCGGGAATTCACCCCTCCACTTT. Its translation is CASSVGGNSPLHF.

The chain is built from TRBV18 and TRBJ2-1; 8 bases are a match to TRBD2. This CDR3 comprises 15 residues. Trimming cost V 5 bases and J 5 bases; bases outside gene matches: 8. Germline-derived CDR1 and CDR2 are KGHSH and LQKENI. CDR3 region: CASSIGRGSHNEQFF. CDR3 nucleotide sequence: TGTGCCAGCTCAATCGGGAGGGGAAGTCACAATGAGCAGTTCTTC.

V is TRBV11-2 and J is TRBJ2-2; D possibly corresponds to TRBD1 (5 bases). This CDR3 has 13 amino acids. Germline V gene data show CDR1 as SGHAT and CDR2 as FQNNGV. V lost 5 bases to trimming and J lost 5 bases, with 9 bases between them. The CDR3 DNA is TGTGCCAGCAGCCCAGCAGGGACCGGGGAGCTGTTTTTT. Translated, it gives CASSPAGTGELFF. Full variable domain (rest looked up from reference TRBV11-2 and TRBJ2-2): EAGVAQSPRYKIIEKRQSVAFWCNPISGHATLYWYQQILGQGPKLLIQFQNNGVVDDSQLPKDRFSAERLKGVDSTLKIQPAKLEDSAVYLCASSPAGTGELFFGEGSRLTVL.

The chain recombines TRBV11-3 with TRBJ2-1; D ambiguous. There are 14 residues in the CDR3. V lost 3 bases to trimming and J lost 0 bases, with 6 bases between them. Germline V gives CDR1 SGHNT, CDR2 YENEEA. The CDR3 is CASSFFGSYNEQFF. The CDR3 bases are TGTGCCAGCAGCTTTTTTGGCTCCTACAATGAGCAGTTCTTC.

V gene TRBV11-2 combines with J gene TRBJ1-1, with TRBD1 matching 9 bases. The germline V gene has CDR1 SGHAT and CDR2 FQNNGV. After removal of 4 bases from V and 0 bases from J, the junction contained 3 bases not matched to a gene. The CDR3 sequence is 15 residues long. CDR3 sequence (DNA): TGTGCCAGCAGCTCCTACAGGGGGCTGAACACTGAAGCTTTCTTT. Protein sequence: CASSSYRGLNTEAFF.

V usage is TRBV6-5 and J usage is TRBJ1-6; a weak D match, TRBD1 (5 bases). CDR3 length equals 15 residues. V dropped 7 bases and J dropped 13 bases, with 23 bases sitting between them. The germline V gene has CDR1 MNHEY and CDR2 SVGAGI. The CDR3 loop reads CASTSAGQFKRPLHF. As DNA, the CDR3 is TGTGCCAGCACATCCGCAGGACAATTCAAACGCCCCCTCCACTTT.

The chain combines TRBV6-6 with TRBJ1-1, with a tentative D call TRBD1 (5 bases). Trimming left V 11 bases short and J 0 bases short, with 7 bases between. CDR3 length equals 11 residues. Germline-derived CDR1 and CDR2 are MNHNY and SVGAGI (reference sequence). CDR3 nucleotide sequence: TGTGCCCTGGGGGTGAACACTGAAGCTTTCTTT. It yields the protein CALGVNTEAFF.

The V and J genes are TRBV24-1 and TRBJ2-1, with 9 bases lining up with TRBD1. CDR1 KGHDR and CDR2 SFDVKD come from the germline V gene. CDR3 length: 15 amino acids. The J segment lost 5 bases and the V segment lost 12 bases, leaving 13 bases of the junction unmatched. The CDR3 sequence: CASTSGTGIDNEQFF. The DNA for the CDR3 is TGTGCCTCCACTTCCGGGACAGGGATTGACAATGAGCAGTTCTTC.

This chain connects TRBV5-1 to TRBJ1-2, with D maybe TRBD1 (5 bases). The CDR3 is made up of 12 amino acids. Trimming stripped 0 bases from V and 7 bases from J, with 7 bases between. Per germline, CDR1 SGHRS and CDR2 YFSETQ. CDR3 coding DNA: TGCGCCAGCAGCTTGGGCAGGGTTGGCTACACCTTC. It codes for CASSLGRVGYTF.